The rows below give T cell receptor beta chains drawn from one sample of a study of T cell responses to AZD1222 COVID-19 vaccine. The data were produced by immunoSEQ multiplex PCR, yet TCRdb's version contains in-frame clones alone and is incomplete. The table shows 75,000 to 90,000 clones, with approximately 85% occurring only once. The sample here was peripheral blood, taken 28 days after the second AZD1222 dose. These receptors all come from an adult who received the AZD1222 COVID-19 vaccine. Both conserved end residues are part of each CDR3. Each record gives: V gene, D gene, J gene, clone size, CDR3 protein, CDR3 DNA. D genes are given only for firm matches. Clone size is given for some rows only: seen once, a few or many times, or a class if the clone is expanded.

TRBV10-3	NA	TRBJ2-2	NA	CAIYQAGNTGELFF	TGTGCCATCTATCAAGCGGGGAACACCGGGGAGCTGTTTTTT
TRBV6-5	NA	TRBJ2-1	NA	CASSYSKGNYNEQFF	TGTGCCAGCAGTTACTCCAAGGGTAACTACAATGAGCAGTTCTTC
TRBV9	TRBD2	TRBJ2-1	NA	CASSVGSGGARNEQFF	TGTGCCAGCAGCGTAGGGAGCGGGGGGGCCAGGAATGAGCAGTTCTTC
TRBV5-4	TRBD1	TRBJ2-5	NA	CASSSRWTGGGETQYF	TGTGCCAGCAGCTCGAGGTGGACAGGGGGTGGAGAGACCCAGTACTTC
TRBV29-1	NA	TRBJ2-5	NA	CSVEAWGETQYF	TGCAGCGTTGAAGCATGGGGGGAGACCCAGTACTTC
TRBV6-4	NA	TRBJ2-1	NA	CASSRGGPYNEQFF	TGTGCCAGCAGCAGAGGAGGGCCCTACAATGAGCAGTTCTTC
TRBV15	NA	TRBJ2-7	NA	CATSSWQTYEQYF	TGTGCCACCAGCAGTTGGCAGACCTACGAGCAGTACTTC
TRBV27	TRBD1	TRBJ2-7	NA	CASSDRAAYEQYF	TGTGCCAGCAGCGACAGGGCCGCCTACGAGCAGTACTTC
TRBV7-3	NA	TRBJ1-2	NA	CLRGDGYTF	TGTCTAAGGGGAGACGGCTACACCTTC
TRBV3-1/TRBV3-2	NA	TRBJ1-1	NA	CASSHPRNTEAFF	TGTGCCAGCAGCCATCCTCGGAACACTGAAGCTTTCTTT
TRBV19	TRBD1	TRBJ1-2	NA	CASIGDRGYGYTF	TGTGCCAGTATCGGGGACAGGGGCTATGGCTACACCTTC
TRBV5-1	NA	TRBJ1-1	NA	CASRLSGGGTEAFF	TGCGCCAGCAGGCTGAGCGGGGGCGGCACTGAAGCTTTCTTT
TRBV19	TRBD1	TRBJ1-6	NA	CASCLDRENSPLHF	TGTGCCAGTTGTCTGGACAGGGAGAATTCACCCCTCCACTTT
TRBV3-1/TRBV3-2	NA	TRBJ1-3	NA	CASSQGEASGNTIYF	TGTGCCAGCAGCCAAGGAGAGGCCTCTGGAAACACCATATATTTT
TRBV30	TRBD1	TRBJ1-6	NA	CAWSSDRRNSPLHF	TGTGCCTGGAGTTCGGACAGGAGAAATTCACCCCTCCACTTT
TRBV7-2	TRBD1	TRBJ1-2	NA	CASSLPDRVDGYTF	TGTGCCAGCAGCCTCCCGGACAGGGTCGACGGCTACACCTTC
TRBV19	TRBD1	TRBJ1-1	NA	CASSGLRTGDQRGTEAFF	TGTGCCAGTAGTGGGCTAAGGACAGGGGACCAGCGGGGCACTGAAGCTTTCTTT
TRBV7-9	NA	TRBJ1-4	NA	CASSLVGQGLFF	TGTGCCAGCAGCTTAGTCGGGCAGGGACTGTTTTTT
TRBV6-5	NA	TRBJ2-7	NA	CASSSPALSYEQYF	TGTGCCAGCAGTAGCCCGGCTCTCTCCTACGAGCAGTACTTC
TRBV18	TRBD2	TRBJ2-7	NA	CASLPGLGYEQYF	TGTGCCAGCCTTCCGGGACTAGGCTACGAGCAGTACTTC
TRBV5-1	NA	TRBJ1-4	NA	CASSLGTGNEKLFF	TGCGCCAGCAGCTTGGGGACGGGTAATGAAAAACTGTTTTTT
TRBV6-5	TRBD1	TRBJ2-3	NA	CASANHGTGVDTQYF	TGTGCCAGCGCAAACCACGGGACAGGGGTGGATACGCAGTATTTT
TRBV28	NA	TRBJ1-1	NA	CASSLRWPENTEAFF	TGTGCCAGCAGTTTGCGCTGGCCCGAAAACACTGAAGCTTTCTTT
TRBV7-6	NA	TRBJ1-6	once	CASSLRGLGTNSPLHF	TGTGCCAGCAGCTTAAGGGGTCTGGGAACGAATTCACCCCTCCACTTT
TRBV5-4	TRBD2	TRBJ2-5	NA	CASSPRTSGGGETQYF	TGTGCCAGCAGCCCTCGGACTAGCGGGGGGGGAGAGACCCAGTACTTC
TRBV29-1	NA	TRBJ2-2	NA	CSGGPGNPNTGELFF	TGCAGCGGGGGCCCGGGGAACCCAAACACCGGGGAGCTGTTTTTT
TRBV13	NA	TRBJ1-2	once	CASSYELTF	TGTGCCAGCAGCTACGAGCTCACCTTC
TRBV28	NA	TRBJ2-7	NA	CASRVGNGEQYF	TGTGCCAGCAGGGTGGGAAACGGCGAGCAGTACTTC
TRBV3-1/TRBV3-2	NA	TRBJ1-1	once	CASSLSSGANTKAFF	TGTGCCAGCAGTCTCTCGTCGGGGGCGAACACTAAAGCTTTCTTT
TRBV21-1	NA	TRBJ1-1	NA	CASSSRDWQAFF	TGTGCCAGCAGCTCCCGGGACTGGCAAGCTTTCTTT
TRBV9	NA	TRBJ1-2	NA	CASSPTEVDGYTF	TGTGCCAGCAGCCCGACAGAAGTAGATGGCTACACCTTC
TRBV6-1	NA	TRBJ1-4	NA	CASSEQTTNEKLFF	TGTGCCAGCAGTGAACAAACAACTAATGAAAAACTGTTTTTT
TRBV18	NA	TRBJ1-5	NA	CASSPETGTPSNQPQHF	TGTGCCAGCTCACCGGAAACGGGGACACCTAGCAATCAGCCCCAGCATTTT
TRBV20-1	TRBD1	TRBJ1-1	many	CSGTGATEAFF	TGCAGTGGTACAGGGGCCACTGAAGCTTTCTTT
TRBV28	TRBD1	TRBJ2-1	NA	CASSWDRVEDEQFF	TGTGCCAGCAGTTGGGACAGGGTTGAGGATGAGCAGTTCTTC
TRBV14	NA	TRBJ1-1	NA	CASSQGPGWNTEAFF	TGTGCCAGCAGCCAAGGTCCGGGATGGAACACTGAAGCTTTCTTT
TRBV12-3/TRBV12-4	NA	TRBJ2-7	few	CASSLTQAYEQYF	TGTGCCAGCAGTCTAACTCAGGCCTACGAGCAGTACTTC
TRBV6-2/TRBV6-3	NA	TRBJ1-1	NA	CASTPPVAGVVNTEAFF	TGTGCCAGCACCCCCCCCGTGGCAGGGGTCGTGAACACTGAAGCTTTCTTT
TRBV29-1	TRBD1	TRBJ1-1	few	CSVRQGAGTEAFF	TGCAGCGTCCGACAGGGGGCCGGCACTGAAGCTTTCTTT
TRBV4-1	TRBD1	TRBJ1-5	NA	CASSQTLTRGTDNQPQHF	TGCGCCAGCAGCCAAACTTTAACCAGGGGGACTGATAATCAGCCCCAGCATTTT
TRBV5-4	TRBD2	TRBJ2-7	once	CASSLVAGANEQYF	TGTGCCAGCAGCTTGGTAGCGGGAGCTAACGAGCAGTACTTC
TRBV5-4	NA	TRBJ1-1	NA	CASSLDPVSPMNTEAFF	TGTGCCAGCAGCTTGGACCCGGTGAGCCCCATGAACACTGAAGCTTTCTTT
TRBV27	NA	TRBJ1-1	once	CASRPAFTEAFF	TGTGCCAGCAGACCGGCGTTCACTGAAGCTTTCTTT
TRBV5-4	TRBD2	TRBJ2-4	NA	CASSSGLAGGHMTKNIQYF	TGTGCCAGCAGCTCGGGACTAGCGGGGGGGCATATGACCAAAAACATTCAGTACTTC
TRBV12-3/TRBV12-4	NA	TRBJ2-2	NA	CASSFSSGGELFF	TGTGCCAGCAGTTTTAGTTCGGGGGGGGAGCTGTTTTTT
TRBV6-5	NA	TRBJ2-7	NA	CASSTGQRKSYEQYF	TGTGCCAGTTCCACGGGCCAGCGGAAATCCTACGAGCAGTACTTC
TRBV19	NA	TRBJ1-5	NA	CASSTSGGRQPQHF	TGTGCCAGTAGTACGAGTGGGGGCAGGCAGCCCCAGCATTTT
TRBV11-2	NA	TRBJ2-1	NA	CASSTRGINNEQFF	TGTGCCAGCAGCACACGGGGGATTAACAATGAGCAGTTCTTC
TRBV25-1	TRBD1	TRBJ2-5	NA	CASVQGASETQYF	TGTGCCAGTGTACAGGGGGCTTCCGAGACCCAGTACTTC
TRBV7-2	NA	TRBJ2-1	NA	CASSFPTGTNEQFF	TGTGCCAGCAGCTTCCCAACCGGGACCAATGAGCAGTTCTTC
TRBV7-9	NA	TRBJ2-7	NA	CASSLDQGAEQYF	TGTGCCAGCAGCTTAGATCAGGGCGCCGAGCAGTACTTC
TRBV6-5	NA	TRBJ1-2	NA	CASSSQWRGGGYTF	TGTGCCAGCAGTTCCCAATGGCGGGGGGGTGGCTACACCTTC
TRBV28	NA	TRBJ1-1	NA	CASSLGGTAEAFF	TGTGCCAGCAGTTTAGGTGGTACCGCTGAAGCTTTCTTT
TRBV3-1/TRBV3-2	NA	TRBJ1-1	NA	CASSPATVNTEAFF	TGTGCCAGCAGCCCGGCAACAGTGAACACTGAAGCTTTCTTT
TRBV6-5	TRBD1	TRBJ1-2	NA	CASSLQGAGLYGYTF	TGTGCCAGCAGTCTACAGGGGGCCGGGCTCTATGGCTACACCTTC
TRBV7-3	TRBD1	TRBJ2-2	NA	CASSWRQGAGELFF	TGTGCCAGCAGCTGGAGACAGGGGGCCGGGGAGCTGTTTTTT
TRBV12-3/TRBV12-4	NA	TRBJ1-2	NA	CASSEWAGGYTF	TGTGCCAGCAGTGAATGGGCGGGGGGCTACACCTTC
TRBV29-1	TRBD1	TRBJ2-7	NA	CSGGDRAHEQYF	TGCAGCGGGGGGGACAGGGCCCACGAGCAGTACTTC
TRBV21-1	NA	TRBJ2-2	NA	CASTQTGANTGELFF	TGTGCCAGCACCCAGACAGGCGCGAACACCGGGGAGCTGTTTTTT